The 30 T cell receptor beta chains in this list originate from one sample, sequenced in a study of blood T cell repertoires in COVID-19 (TCRdb year 2020). The method behind the library was the immunoSEQ multiplex PCR assay. As stored in TCRdb, this immuneACCESS dataset retains in-frame rearrangements with V and J assigned. A fraction of the clones does not appear; measured against another copy, unresolved V genes explain less than half of the discrepancy, and the remainder lacks a known reason. In all, the sample holds about 76,000 clones, and approximately 84% of those were seen once. Of the sample, approximately 11% is held by the ten largest clones. Sequencing was done on a sample of peripheral blood. These receptor sequences come from a man between 60 and 70 years old with COVID-19, enrolled during active disease.

This rearrangement joins TRBV28 to TRBJ2-3; no firm D call. Germline loops: CDR1 MDHEN, CDR2 SYDVKM. V dropped 5 bases and J dropped 0 bases, with 6 bases sitting between them. The length of the CDR3 is 13 residues. As DNA, the CDR3 is TGTGCCAGCAGTCCCCAAAGCACAGATACGCAGTATTTT. Translating gives CASSPQSTDTQYF.

The chain couples TRBV13 to TRBJ1-1; D gene uncertain. Between the trimmed V and J ends, which lost 2 bases and 7 bases, there was a span of 20 bases. Per germline, CDR1 PRHDT and CDR2 FYEKMQ (reference sequence). The CDR3 contains 16 residues. The CDR3 here is CASSLNGGATGNEAFF. DNA of the CDR3: TGTGCCAGCAGCTTAAACGGTGGTGCGACGGGTAATGAAGCTTTCTTT.

V usage is TRBV3-1 (or the pseudogene TRBV3-2) and J usage is TRBJ1-2, with TRBD1 matching over 7 bases. J gave up 6 bases and V 0 bases, and 16 bases lay outside the gene matches. The germline gives CDR1 LGHDT, CDR2 YNNKEL (reference sequence). The CDR3 loop spans 18 amino acids. The DNA for the CDR3 is TGTGCCAGCAGCCAAGAAATTATCCCCCGGTCAGGGGGAAATGGCTACACCTTC. This gives the protein CASSQEIIPRSGGNGYTF.

With respect to this clone: The junction and the germline gene differ at one end; a read error may be behind it. This sequence joins TRBV28 and TRBJ2-7; 9 bases match TRBD1. The CDR3 has 13 residues. The germline gives CDR1 MDHEN, CDR2 SYDVKM. Here the CDR3 DNA reads TGTGCCAGCGCGCCGGGACAGGGTAAATCACGGAACTTC. Translated: CASAPGQGKSRNF.

This clone appeared a single time. CDR3 sequence reads: CANPVAPLSGANVLTF. CDR3 in DNA: TGTGCCAATCCAGTGGCCCCTCTCTCTGGGGCCAACGTCCTGACTTTC. The chain combines TRBV2 with TRBJ2-6; D not certain. Between the trimmed V and J ends, which lost 10 bases and 0 bases, there was a span of 16 bases. Germline CDR1 is SNHLY and CDR2 is FYNNEI. The CDR3 contains 16 residues.

The chain carries TRBV5-1 and TRBJ2-1, with TRBD2 matching over 11 bases. Germline V gene sequence: CDR1 SGHRS, CDR2 YFSETQ. V gave up 3 bases and J gave up 0 bases; unmatched junction bases: 8. The CDR3 is 18 amino acids. CDR3 sequence: CASSSLAGGSSSYNEQFF. CDR3 nucleotide sequence: TGCGCCAGCAGCTCTCTAGCGGGGGGCTCAAGCTCCTACAATGAGCAGTTCTTC. The variable domain in full, completed from reference TRBV5-1 and TRBJ2-1, reads KAGVTQTPRYLIKTRGQQVTLSCSPISGHRSVSWYQQTPGQGLQFLFEYFSETQRNKGNFPGRFSGRQFSNSRSEMNVSTLELGDSALYLCASSSLAGGSSSYNEQFFGPGTRLTVL.

This rearrangement joins TRBV18 to TRBJ2-2, with TRBD2 identical over 10 bases. The CDR3 is 16 residues long. CDR1 and CDR2 (germline): KGHSH, LQKENI. The ends lost 2 bases at V and 4 bases at J; junction bases unmatched: 4. CDR3 nucleotide sequence: TGTGCCAGCTCACCAGAACTAGCGGGAAGCACCGGGGAGCTGTTTTTT. Its protein product is CASSPELAGSTGELFF.

The chain carries TRBV30 and TRBJ1-1; D is uncertain. Germline V gives CDR1 GTSNPN, CDR2 SVGIG (reference sequence). V shed 2 bases and J shed 1 base, with 11 bases lying between them. This CDR3 region has 14 residues. CDR3 sequence: CAWSKKTRNTEAFF. The CDR3, as DNA: TGTGCCTGGAGTAAAAAGACAAGGAACACTGAAGCTTTCTTT.

This chain connects TRBV19 to TRBJ1-1, with 8 nucleotides matching TRBD1. The CDR3 has 13 residues. With V trimmed by 6 bases and J by 4 bases, 4 bases remained unmatched. CDR1 and CDR2 (germline): LNHDA, SQIVND (reference sequence). The CDR3 nucleotides are TGTGCCAGTAGCCAAACAGGGGGCACTGAAGCTTTCTTT. Amino acid sequence: CASSQTGGTEAFF.

This chain joins TRBV28 and TRBJ2-3, with 10 bases identical to TRBD1. Looked up from germline, CDR1 is MDHEN and CDR2 is SYDVKM. V dropped 11 bases and J dropped 4; count of bases not matched to a gene: 12. The length of the CDR3 is 15 residues. Here the CDR3 reads CAGSSGTGAPDTQYF. DNA for the CDR3: TGTGCCGGTTCTTCCGGGACAGGGGCGCCAGATACGCAGTATTTT.

This clone was counted a few times. The chain joins TRBV5-1 to TRBJ2-5; 8 bases fit TRBD1. This CDR3 contains 15 residues. V was pared by 4 bases and J by 5 bases, with 10 bases of the junction left unmatched. From germline, CDR1 is SGHRS and CDR2 YFSETQ. CDR3 in amino acids: CASSGGQGPWETQYF. CDR3 nucleotides: TGCGCCAGCAGCGGCGGACAGGGCCCCTGGGAGACCCAGTACTTC.

CDR3 amino acids: CASSLGLAGAYNEQFF. The CDR3 DNA sequence: TGCGCCAGCAGCTTGGGACTAGCGGGAGCGTACAATGAGCAGTTCTTC. The chain combines TRBV5-1 with TRBJ2-1, with 12 bases identical to TRBD2. The length of the CDR3 is 16 residues. V was clipped by 0 bases and J by 4 bases; unmatched bases: 2. Germline V gene sequence: CDR1 SGHRS, CDR2 YFSETQ.

V and J are TRBV6-5 and TRBJ1-2; 8 bases agree with TRBD1. The CDR3 length is 13 residues. CDR1 MNHEY and CDR2 SVGAGI come from the germline V gene. The ends lost 5 bases at V and 3 bases at J; junction bases unmatched: 2. CDR3 DNA sequence: TGTGCCAGCAGTCCAGGGGGCGACTATGGCTACACCTTC. Translating it yields CASSPGGDYGYTF.

The CDR3 protein is CASRGTGRAEAFF. The CDR3 coding sequence is TGTGCCAGCAGGGGGACAGGGAGGGCTGAAGCTTTCTTT. J is TRBJ1-1 and V is TRBV12-3 or TRBV12-4, with 9 bases fitting TRBD1. The V segment lost 6 bases and the J segment 6 bases; nucleotides outside the gene matches: 5. The CDR3 sequence is 13 residues long.

The gene calls are TRBV5-1 and TRBJ2-2; TRBD2 agrees at 7 bases. The CDR3 is made up of 17 amino acids. The germline CDR1 and CDR2 sequences are SGHRS and YFSETQ. V shed 2 bases, J shed 5 bases, and the junction held 12 bases outside the gene matches. CDR3 in amino acids: CASSFGPLTSTTGELFF. In nucleotides, the CDR3 is TGCGCCAGCAGCTTTGGGCCATTGACTAGCACGACCGGGGAGCTGTTTTTT.

The rearrangement joins TRBV3-1 (or the pseudogene TRBV3-2) to TRBJ2-2, with 8 bases aligning to TRBD2. The CDR3 loop spans 16 amino acids. Germline CDR1 reads LGHDT; CDR2 reads YNNKEL (reference sequence). The J segment lost 1 base and the V segment lost 1 base, leaving 2 bases of the junction unmatched. The CDR3 sequence is CASSQGTSGNTGELFF. Here the CDR3 DNA reads TGTGCCAGCAGCCAAGGTACTAGCGGGAACACCGGGGAGCTGTTTTTT.

The V gene is TRBV19, the J gene TRBJ2-7; D might be TRBD2 (6 bases). Germline values: CDR1 LNHDA, CDR2 SQIVND (reference sequence). The CDR3 consists of 15 residues. V was cut by 3 bases and J by 2 bases, with 14 bases left in between. CDR3 DNA: TGTGCCAGTAGTATTGGGCGGGGAGCTCCCTACGAGCAGTACTTC. This codes for CASSIGRGAPYEQYF.

This clone appeared once. The chain recombines TRBV5-5 with TRBJ2-7, with 9 nucleotides matching TRBD2. The V and J ends lost 0 bases and 1 base, in that order; junction bases with no gene match: 2. This CDR3 is built from 15 residues. Per the germline V gene, CDR1 is SGHKS and CDR2 is YYEKEE (reference sequence). CDR3 in DNA: TGTGCCAGCAGCTTGGAGCTAGCGGGGTCCTACGAGCAGTACTTC. Translated: CASSLELAGSYEQYF.

This chain connects TRBV18 to TRBJ1-3; no clear D gene. The germline V and J ends were trimmed by 3 bases and 0 bases, with 6 bases remaining between them. CDR1 and CDR2 (germline): KGHSH, LQKENI. CDR3 length: 14 amino acids. CDR3 sequence: CASSPNTSGNTIYF. The CDR3 nucleotides are TGTGCCAGCTCACCCAACACCTCTGGAAACACCATATATTTT.

CDR3 coding DNA: TGTGCCACCAGGGGCACAAAGAACACTGAAGCTTTCTTT. Residues: CATRGTKNTEAFF. The chain links TRBV24-1 to TRBJ1-1; D remains ambiguous. The CDR3 covers 13 residues. Germline CDR1 and CDR2: KGHDR and SFDVKD. Trimming took off 7 bases at V and 1 base at J, with 9 bases between the two ends.

The V gene is TRBV28, the J gene TRBJ2-1; the D gene is possibly TRBD1 (6 bases). CDR1 and CDR2 from the germline V gene are MDHEN and SYDVKM. The CDR3 is made up of 12 amino acids. V lost 5 bases and J 15 bases, leaving 17 bases between the germline ends. The CDR3 loop reads CASSLVLGQWFF. The CDR3 nucleotides are TGTGCCAGCAGTCTGGTATTGGGACAATGGTTCTTC.

The gene calls are TRBV7-9 and TRBJ1-5; 8 bases are a match to TRBD1. J gave up 6 bases and V 1 base, and 8 bases lay outside the gene matches. CDR3 size: 16 residues. CDR1 and CDR2 (germline): SEHNR, FQNEAQ (reference sequence). CDR3 residues: CASSLDVGQGGQPQHF. In nucleotides, the CDR3 is TGTGCCAGCAGCTTAGACGTAGGACAGGGAGGTCAGCCCCAGCATTTT.

The CDR3 loop reads CATSEHRQGATGELFF. Written as DNA, the CDR3 is TGTGCCACCAGTGAGCATCGACAGGGAGCTACCGGGGAGCTGTTTTTT. The chain couples TRBV24-1 to TRBJ2-2; 7 bases agree with TRBD1. CDR1 is KGHDR and CDR2 is SFDVKD in the germline V gene. The CDR3 runs 16 residues. The V segment lost 4 bases and the J segment 5 bases; nucleotides outside the gene matches: 9.

The chain couples TRBV6-5 to TRBJ2-5; TRBD2 aligns across 8 bases. Per the germline V gene, CDR1 is MNHEY and CDR2 is SVGAGI. The CDR3 is made up of 15 amino acids. V lost 7 bases to trimming and J lost 3 bases; unmatched junction nucleotides: 10. This CDR3 reads CASTRGGSPEETQYF. The CDR3 DNA reads as TGTGCCAGCACTCGGGGGGGCTCACCTGAAGAGACCCAGTACTTC.

The chain joins TRBV3-1 (or the pseudogene TRBV3-2) to TRBJ1-4, with D possibly TRBD1 on 5 matching bases. This CDR3 is built from 15 residues. The V and J ends lost 1 base and 5 bases respectively, with 11 bases between them. The V gene's germline CDR1 is LGHDT and CDR2 YNNKEL (reference sequence). CDR3 protein: CASSQGQRENEKLFF. CDR3 bases: TGTGCCAGCAGCCAAGGACAGAGAGAAAATGAAAAACTGTTTTTT.

The chain is built from TRBV2 and TRBJ1-2, with D unclear. Germline CDR1 SNHLY, CDR2 FYNNEI. V was cut by 7 bases and J by 7 bases, with 22 bases left in between. This CDR3 has 15 residues. The CDR3: CASNRGGLNMAGYTF. The CDR3 region has the DNA TGTGCCAGCAATAGAGGAGGACTGAACATGGCTGGCTACACCTTC. The variable domain in full, completed from reference TRBV2 and TRBJ1-2, reads EPEVTQTPSHQVTQMGQEVILRCVPISNHLYFYWYRQILGQKVEFLVSFYNNEISEKSEIFDDQFSVERPDGSNFTLKIRSTKLEDSAMYFCASNRGGLNMAGYTFGSGTRLTVV.

The V and J genes are TRBV19 and TRBJ1-5; 7 bases fit TRBD1. Germline lookup yields CDR1 LNHDA and CDR2 SQIVND (reference sequence). The length of the CDR3 is 15 residues. Losses at the gene ends were 5 bases for V and 4 bases for J; bases not matched to a gene: 8. Here the CDR3 DNA reads TGTGCCAGTAGTGTTGACGGGGACAGTAATCAGCCCCAGCATTTT. It yields the protein CASSVDGDSNQPQHF.

A few counts support this clone. This rearrangement joins TRBV9 to TRBJ2-2, with a possible D match to TRBD1 (6 bases). The V gene's germline CDR1 is SGDLS and CDR2 YYNGEE. Deletions cut 6 bases from V and 5 bases from J, with 11 bases between. This CDR3 spans 13 amino acids. In DNA form, the CDR3 reads TGTGCCAGCAAACAGGGCGGGACCGGGGAGCTGTTTTTT. This translates into CASKQGGTGELFF.

The chain uses TRBV6-5 and TRBJ2-7; TRBD1 is a possible D gene (6 bases). Between the trimmed V and J ends, which lost 6 bases and 1 base, there was a span of 13 bases. The CDR3 sequence is 14 residues long. Germline V gene sequence: CDR1 MNHEY, CDR2 SVGAGI. DNA of the CDR3: TGTGCCAGCAGGGACAGCCTAGGGTCCTACGAGCAGTACTTC. Residues: CASRDSLGSYEQYF.

V gene TRBV28 combines with J gene TRBJ2-7; 9 bases are a match to TRBD1. This CDR3 has 15 amino acids. Germline V gives CDR1 MDHEN, CDR2 SYDVKM. Trimming at V came to 7 bases and at J to 2 bases, leaving 9 bases not matched to a gene. The chain's CDR3 is CASTWGGTGPYEQYF. CDR3 in DNA: TGTGCCAGCACTTGGGGCGGGACAGGGCCCTACGAGCAGTACTTC.